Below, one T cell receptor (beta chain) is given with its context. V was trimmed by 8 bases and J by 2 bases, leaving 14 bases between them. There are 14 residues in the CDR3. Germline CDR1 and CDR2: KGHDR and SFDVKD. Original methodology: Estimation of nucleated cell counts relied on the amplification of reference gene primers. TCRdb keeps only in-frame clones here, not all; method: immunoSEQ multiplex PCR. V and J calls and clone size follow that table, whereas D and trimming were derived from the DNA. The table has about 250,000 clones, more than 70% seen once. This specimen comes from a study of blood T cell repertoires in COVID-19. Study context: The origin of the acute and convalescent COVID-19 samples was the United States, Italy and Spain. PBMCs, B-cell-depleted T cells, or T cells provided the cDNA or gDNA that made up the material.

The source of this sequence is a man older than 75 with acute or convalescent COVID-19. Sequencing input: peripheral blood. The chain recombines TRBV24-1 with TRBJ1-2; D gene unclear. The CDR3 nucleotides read TGTGCCACCACCCCGTCCCGGGGAAACTATGGCTACACCTTC. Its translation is CATTPSRGNYGYTF.